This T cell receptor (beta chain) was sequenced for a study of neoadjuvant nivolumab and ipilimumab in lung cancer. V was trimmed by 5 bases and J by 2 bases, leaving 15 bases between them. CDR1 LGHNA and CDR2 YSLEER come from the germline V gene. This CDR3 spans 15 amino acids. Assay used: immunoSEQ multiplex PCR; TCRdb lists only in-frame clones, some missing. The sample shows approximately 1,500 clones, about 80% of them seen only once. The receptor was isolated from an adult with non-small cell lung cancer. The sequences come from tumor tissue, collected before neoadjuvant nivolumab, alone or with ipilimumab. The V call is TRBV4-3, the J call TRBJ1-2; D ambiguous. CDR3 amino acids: CASSVSLGLNYGYTF. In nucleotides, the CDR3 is TGCGCCAGCAGCGTTAGCCTTGGACTAAACTATGGCTACACCTTC.